These T cell receptor beta chains were read from a single sample in a study of blood T cell repertoires in COVID-19. The method was immunoSEQ multiplex PCR; TCRdb's version includes in-frame clones alone and lacks a portion of them. The table has around 120,000 clones, more than 75% seen once. The source material was peripheral blood. These receptors all come from a human donor in a cohort sampled during active COVID-19. Both conserved end residues are part of each CDR3. D genes are given only for firm matches. Clone sizes are given selectively: once, few, many, or a class where the clone is expanded.

j_call: TRBJ2-7
clone_size: .
v_call: TRBV5-1
d_call: TRBD1
cdr3_nt: TGCGCCAGCAGCTTGAGTCCTGGGACAGAAGCCTACGAGCAGTACTTC
cdr3_aa: CASSLSPGTEAYEQYF

j_call: TRBJ2-2
clone_size: once
v_call: TRBV3-1/TRBV3-2
d_call: .
cdr3_nt: TGTGCCAGCAGCCAAGCAGGGCCCCGAGGGGAGCTGTTTTTT
cdr3_aa: CASSQAGPRGELFF

j_call: TRBJ2-5
clone_size: .
v_call: TRBV28
d_call: TRBD1
cdr3_nt: TGTGCCAGCATCGGACAGGGGGTCATTGAGACCCAGTACTTC
cdr3_aa: CASIGQGVIETQYF

j_call: TRBJ2-7
clone_size: once
v_call: TRBV5-8
d_call: .
cdr3_nt: TGTGCCAGCACCCCCCGGGACTCCCATGCCTACGAGCAGTACTTC
cdr3_aa: CASTPRDSHAYEQYF

j_call: TRBJ2-1
clone_size: .
v_call: TRBV9
d_call: TRBD2
cdr3_nt: TGTGCCAGCAGCGTAGGGCCCGGGGGGTGGAATGAGCAGTTCTTC
cdr3_aa: CASSVGPGGWNEQFF

j_call: TRBJ2-3
clone_size: .
v_call: TRBV11-2
d_call: .
cdr3_nt: TGTGCCAGCAGCGGCGGGGTCAGCACAGATACGCAGTATTTT
cdr3_aa: CASSGGVSTDTQYF

j_call: TRBJ2-2
clone_size: .
v_call: TRBV24-1
d_call: TRBD2
cdr3_nt: TGTGCCACCAGTGGACTAGCGGGAGTGGGGGAGCTGTTTTTT
cdr3_aa: CATSGLAGVGELFF

j_call: TRBJ2-2
clone_size: .
v_call: TRBV19
d_call: .
cdr3_nt: TGTGCCAGTAGTATGGCCCGCGGGAACACCGGGGAGCTGTTTTTT
cdr3_aa: CASSMARGNTGELFF

j_call: TRBJ2-7
clone_size: .
v_call: TRBV5-4
d_call: TRBD2
cdr3_nt: TGTGCCAGCAGCTTAGGCGGGGGTGAGCAGTACTTC
cdr3_aa: CASSLGGGEQYF

j_call: TRBJ2-7
clone_size: .
v_call: TRBV7-2
d_call: TRBD1
cdr3_nt: TGTGCCAGCAGACCGACAGGGATCCACGAGCAGTACTTC
cdr3_aa: CASRPTGIHEQYF

j_call: TRBJ1-2
clone_size: .
v_call: TRBV5-1
d_call: .
cdr3_nt: TGCGCCAGCAGCTTGGTCGGACTGCAGGATCGGTATGGCTACACCTTC
cdr3_aa: CASSLVGLQDRYGYTF

j_call: TRBJ1-6
clone_size: once
v_call: TRBV27
d_call: TRBD1
cdr3_nt: TGTGCCAGCACCCTCGGGACAGGGACCGTCACCCTTAATTCACCCCTCCACTTT
cdr3_aa: CASTLGTGTVTLNSPLHF

j_call: TRBJ2-1
clone_size: .
v_call: TRBV11-3
d_call: TRBD2
cdr3_nt: TGTGCCAGCAGCTTAGCCGGCGGGAGGGCCAATGAGCAGTTCTTC
cdr3_aa: CASSLAGGRANEQFF

j_call: TRBJ2-3
clone_size: few
v_call: TRBV5-1
d_call: .
cdr3_nt: TGCGCCAGCAGTCCTAAGGACAGAAAAACAGATACGCAGTATTTT
cdr3_aa: CASSPKDRKTDTQYF

j_call: TRBJ2-3
clone_size: .
v_call: TRBV11-3
d_call: .
cdr3_nt: TGTGCCAGCAGCCCATCAACCCTTCCAGGGAAAGATACGCAGTATTTT
cdr3_aa: CASSPSTLPGKDTQYF

j_call: TRBJ2-3
clone_size: .
v_call: TRBV10-3
d_call: TRBD1
cdr3_nt: TGTGCCATCAGTGAGGAGGGGGCAGGCACAGATACGCAGTATTTT
cdr3_aa: CAISEEGAGTDTQYF

j_call: TRBJ1-2
clone_size: .
v_call: TRBV2
d_call: .
cdr3_nt: TGTGCCAGCAGTTTCGACACTGGCTACACCTTC
cdr3_aa: CASSFDTGYTF

j_call: TRBJ2-6
clone_size: .
v_call: TRBV19
d_call: TRBD2
cdr3_nt: TGTGCCAGTAGTACCCTGGGACTAGGGGGCTCTGGGGCCAACGTCCTGACTTTC
cdr3_aa: CASSTLGLGGSGANVLTF

j_call: TRBJ1-2
clone_size: .
v_call: TRBV5-4
d_call: .
cdr3_nt: TGTGCCAGCAGCCCTCCAGGGGCCGCTAACTATGGCTACACCTTC
cdr3_aa: CASSPPGAANYGYTF

j_call: TRBJ2-6
clone_size: .
v_call: TRBV10-3
d_call: .
cdr3_nt: TGTGCCATCATGAGCCCTAGCTCTGGGGCCAACGTCCTGACTTTC
cdr3_aa: CAIMSPSSGANVLTF

j_call: TRBJ2-3
clone_size: once
v_call: TRBV11-3
d_call: TRBD1
cdr3_nt: TGTGCCAGCAGCGACAGGACAGGGGTCCTTGGGAGCACAGATACGCAGTATTTT
cdr3_aa: CASSDRTGVLGSTDTQYF

j_call: TRBJ2-1
clone_size: .
v_call: TRBV9
d_call: TRBD2
cdr3_nt: TGTGCCAGCAGCCAGTTCCGGGGGGGGGCCGGTAGGGATGAGCAGTTCTTC
cdr3_aa: CASSQFRGGAGRDEQFF

j_call: TRBJ2-1
clone_size: .
v_call: TRBV7-2
d_call: .
cdr3_nt: TGTGCCAGCAGCCCTATAGCGAGCTCCTACAATGAGCAGTTCTTC
cdr3_aa: CASSPIASSYNEQFF

j_call: TRBJ2-1
clone_size: .
v_call: TRBV7-7
d_call: TRBD2
cdr3_nt: TGTGCTAGCAGCTTAGCGCCGACTAGCGGGCCGACCAATGAGCAGTTCTTC
cdr3_aa: CASSLAPTSGPTNEQFF

j_call: TRBJ1-5
clone_size: .
v_call: TRBV6-1
d_call: TRBD1
cdr3_nt: TGTGCCAGCAGTGAATGGTTCCGGGACAGTAATCAGCCCCAGCATTTT
cdr3_aa: CASSEWFRDSNQPQHF

j_call: TRBJ2-7
clone_size: .
v_call: TRBV27
d_call: .
cdr3_nt: TGTGCCAGCAGCCATCAACAGGGTTCTCGTTCCCACGAGCAGTACTTC
cdr3_aa: CASSHQQGSRSHEQYF

j_call: TRBJ2-7
clone_size: .
v_call: TRBV5-1
d_call: .
cdr3_nt: TGCGCCAGCAGCAAGGGGACTGACTACGAGCAGTACTTC
cdr3_aa: CASSKGTDYEQYF

j_call: TRBJ1-2
clone_size: .
v_call: TRBV21-1
d_call: .
cdr3_nt: TGTGCCAGCAAGGGGGGGATTCCGAACTATGGCTACACCTTC
cdr3_aa: CASKGGIPNYGYTF

j_call: TRBJ1-1
clone_size: .
v_call: TRBV7-9
d_call: .
cdr3_nt: TGTGCCAGCAGTTCAGGGGAAGTTATGAACACTGAAGCTTTCTTT
cdr3_aa: CASSSGEVMNTEAFF

j_call: TRBJ1-2
clone_size: .
v_call: TRBV5-4
d_call: TRBD1
cdr3_nt: TGTGCCAGCAGCTTACGGCAGGGGGCAAGGGGCTACACCTTC
cdr3_aa: CASSLRQGARGYTF

j_call: TRBJ2-7
clone_size: .
v_call: TRBV5-4
d_call: .
cdr3_nt: TGTGCCAGCAGCGATGTGGGAGGCCTCTCCTACGAGCAGTACTTC
cdr3_aa: CASSDVGGLSYEQYF

j_call: TRBJ2-3
clone_size: .
v_call: TRBV3-1/TRBV3-2
d_call: .
cdr3_nt: TGTGCCAGCAGCCAAGGAGGGTCTTATCTCACAGATACGCAGTATTTT
cdr3_aa: CASSQGGSYLTDTQYF

j_call: TRBJ2-1
clone_size: .
v_call: TRBV5-1
d_call: TRBD1
cdr3_nt: TGCGCCAGCAGCAGGGACAGGGAAGGAGCCTACAATGAGCAGTTCTTC
cdr3_aa: CASSRDREGAYNEQFF

j_call: TRBJ2-3
clone_size: .
v_call: TRBV6-6
d_call: TRBD2
cdr3_nt: TGTGCCAGCAGTTACCTTGGAGCGGGGGCCACAGATACGCAGTATTTT
cdr3_aa: CASSYLGAGATDTQYF

j_call: TRBJ2-1
clone_size: .
v_call: TRBV7-9
d_call: TRBD1
cdr3_nt: TGTGCCAGCAGCTCGCACCGGGACAGGGCTTACAATGAGCAGTTCTTC
cdr3_aa: CASSSHRDRAYNEQFF

j_call: TRBJ1-2
clone_size: few
v_call: TRBV6-5
d_call: .
cdr3_nt: TGTGCCAGCAGCCCCATAGGGGGGGGACCCTATGGCTACACCTTC
cdr3_aa: CASSPIGGGPYGYTF

j_call: TRBJ1-2
clone_size: .
v_call: TRBV6-5
d_call: .
cdr3_nt: TGTGCCAGCAGTTACGGAAGGGGCGCATCTAACTATGGCTACACCTTC
cdr3_aa: CASSYGRGASNYGYTF

j_call: TRBJ2-7
clone_size: .
v_call: TRBV29-1
d_call: TRBD2
cdr3_nt: TGCAGCGTTGAGATAACTAGCGGAGGCTACGAGCAGTACTTC
cdr3_aa: CSVEITSGGYEQYF

j_call: TRBJ2-5
clone_size: .
v_call: TRBV5-5
d_call: TRBD1
cdr3_nt: TGTGCCAGCAGCAAGACAGGGGGGCAAGAGACCCAGTACTTC
cdr3_aa: CASSKTGGQETQYF

j_call: TRBJ2-3
clone_size: .
v_call: TRBV6-1
d_call: .
cdr3_nt: TGTGCCAGCAGTGAAGCGGGGGCCGGGGATACGCAGTATTTT
cdr3_aa: CASSEAGAGDTQYF

j_call: TRBJ2-3
clone_size: .
v_call: TRBV4-1
d_call: .
cdr3_nt: TGCGCCAGCAGCCAAGAATGGGGGCGCTCAACAGATACGCAGTATTTT
cdr3_aa: CASSQEWGRSTDTQYF

j_call: TRBJ2-5
clone_size: .
v_call: TRBV24-1
d_call: TRBD2
cdr3_nt: TGTGCCACCAGTGATTCCGGGACTAGTCAAGAGACCCAGTACTTC
cdr3_aa: CATSDSGTSQETQYF